The rows below give T cell receptor beta chains drawn from one sample of a study of T cell responses to AZD1222 COVID-19 vaccine. Repertoires were generated with immunoSEQ multiplex PCR, while TCRdb's copy carries only in-frame clones and drops some. The sample shows fewer than 180,000 clones, 94% of them seen only once. The starting material was peripheral blood, obtained on day 0 of AZD1222 vaccination. All receptors derive from an adult in good health. Both conserved end residues are part of each CDR3. Each record gives: D gene, V gene, J gene, clone size, CDR3 DNA, CDR3 protein. A D gene is named only where the DNA matches it firmly. The size field is filled for only some rows; it gives once, few, many or a size class.

.	TRBV7-9	TRBJ1-2	.	TGTGCCAGCAGCTTCTCCGTGGGGGGAGGAATCTATGGCTACACCTTC	CASSFSVGGGIYGYTF
.	TRBV1	TRBJ1-3	.	TGCACCAGCAGCCACAGGGCTGGAAACACCATATATTTT	CTSSHRAGNTIYF
TRBD2	TRBV7-6	TRBJ2-3	.	TGTGCCAGCAGCTTAGGGTCACTAGCGGGGGGCCCTGGGACGCAGTATTTT	CASSLGSLAGGPGTQYF
TRBD1	TRBV29-1	TRBJ1-1	.	TGCAGCGTCCCGGGACAGGTTTCTTTGGGGACTGAAGCTTTCTTT	CSVPGQVSLGTEAFF
TRBD1	TRBV29-1	TRBJ1-3	.	TGCAGCGCTGGACAGGGATCCTCTGGAAACACCATATATTTT	CSAGQGSSGNTIYF
.	TRBV9	TRBJ1-2	once	TGTGCCAGCAGCCCAGAGGGGGGCGGACACTATGGCTACACCTTC	CASSPEGGGHYGYTF
TRBD2	TRBV14	TRBJ2-1	.	TGTGCCAGCAGCCAAGGTCTCAGCGGGACCTACAATGAGCAGTTCTTC	CASSQGLSGTYNEQFF
TRBD1	TRBV2	TRBJ1-1	.	TGTGCCAGCAGCATCGGACAGGCGAACACTGAAGCTTTCTTT	CASSIGQANTEAFF
TRBD1	TRBV30	TRBJ1-4	.	TGTGCCTGGAGTGAACAGGGGAGGGTGGAAAAACTGTTTTTT	CAWSEQGRVEKLFF
.	TRBV4-1	TRBJ2-5	.	TGCGCCAGCAGCCAAGACGCCCTAAACACGTACCAAGAGACCCAGTACTTC	CASSQDALNTYQETQYF
.	TRBV7-9	TRBJ2-5	.	TGTGCCAGCAGCCCCGCAATGGTCCACAAAGAGACCCAGTACTTC	CASSPAMVHKETQYF
.	TRBV5-6	TRBJ1-2	.	TGTGCCAGCAGGCAGCATACCTTTAACTATGGCTACACCTTC	CASRQHTFNYGYTF
.	TRBV7-9	TRBJ1-1	.	TGTGCCAGCAGCTTAGAACAGAACACTGAAGCTTTCTTT	CASSLEQNTEAFF
.	TRBV5-6	TRBJ1-2	.	TGTGCCAGCAGCTTGGGATACAGGGCGTCGTCGTTGGGGGGTGGCTACACCTTC	CASSLGYRASSLGGGYTF
TRBD1	TRBV9	TRBJ1-2	.	TGTGCCAGCAGCCGGGACAGGTCTACCTATGGCTACACCTTC	CASSRDRSTYGYTF
.	TRBV10-3	TRBJ1-3	.	TGTGCCATCAGTGAGGGTTTTATGGGAGGAAACACCATATATTTT	CAISEGFMGGNTIYF
.	TRBV7-9	TRBJ1-1	.	TGTGCCAGCAGGGGGGGAGAGGCCGGCACTGAAGCTTTCTTT	CASRGGEAGTEAFF
.	TRBV19	TRBJ1-2	.	TGTGCCAGTAGTCATATTGTATATGGCTACACCTTC	CASSHIVYGYTF